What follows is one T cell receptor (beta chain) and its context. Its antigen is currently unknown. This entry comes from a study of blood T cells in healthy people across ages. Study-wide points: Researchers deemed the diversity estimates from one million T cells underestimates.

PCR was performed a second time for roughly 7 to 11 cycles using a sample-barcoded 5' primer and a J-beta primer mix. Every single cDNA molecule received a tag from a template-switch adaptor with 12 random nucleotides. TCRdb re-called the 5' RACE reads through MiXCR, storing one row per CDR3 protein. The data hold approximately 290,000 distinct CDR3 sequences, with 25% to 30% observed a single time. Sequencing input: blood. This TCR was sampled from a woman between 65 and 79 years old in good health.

The CDR3 DNA is TGTGCCACCAGTGATTTGGGGACAGGGTCCAAGTGGGACACCGGGGAGCTGTTTTTT. This translates into CATSDLGTGSKWDTGELFF. J is TRBJ2-2 and V is TRBV24-1; 9 positions agree with TRBD1. This CDR3 contains 19 residues. V trimming: 0 bases; J trimming: 3 bases; junction bases outside the gene matches: 10. Germline V gene data show CDR1 as KGHDR and CDR2 as SFDVKD.